Listed below are T cell receptor beta chains from one sample, sequenced in a study of CD8+CD57+ T cells in acquired aplastic anemia. TCRdb analysed the reads with MiXCR anew, one entry per CDR3 protein. Among about 120,000 distinct CDR3 sequences listed, 45% to 60% were seen once. Source material: sorted CD4+, CD8+, or CD8+CD57+ T cells (not recorded which) from PBMCs. The source of these receptors is a human donor with aplastic anemia. Both conserved end residues are part of each CDR3. Fields, in order: J gene, D gene, clone size, V gene, CDR3 protein, CDR3 DNA. D genes are given only for firm matches. Some rows mark clone size as missing; the rest say once, few, many or name a class of expanded clone.

j_gene: TRBJ2-1; d_gene: TRBD1; abundance: many; v_gene: TRBV19; CDR3aa: CASSPGDRASSFEQFF; CDR3nt: TGTGCCAGTAGTCCCGGGGACAGGGCAAGTTCCTTCGAGCAGTTCTTC
j_gene: TRBJ1-4; d_gene: NA; abundance: NA; v_gene: TRBV15; CDR3aa: CATSRDQGRDEKLFF; CDR3nt: TGTGCCACCAGCAGAGATCAGGGGAGGGATGAAAAACTGTTTTTT
j_gene: TRBJ2-5; d_gene: TRBD1; abundance: NA; v_gene: TRBV2; CDR3aa: CASIGQGAVGTQYF; CDR3nt: TGTGCCAGCATTGGACAGGGGGCCGTGGGGACCCAGTACTTC
j_gene: TRBJ2-4; d_gene: NA; abundance: few; v_gene: TRBV10-3; CDR3aa: CAISDEPRAKNIQYF; CDR3nt: TGTGCCATCAGTGATGAACCTCGGGCCAAAAACATTCAGTACTTC
j_gene: TRBJ1-1; d_gene: NA; abundance: NA; v_gene: TRBV25-1; CDR3aa: CASSALVVRNTEAFF; CDR3nt: TGTGCCAGCAGTGCCTTAGTTGTCAGGAACACTGAAGCTTTCTTT
j_gene: TRBJ2-7; d_gene: TRBD2; abundance: few; v_gene: TRBV10-3; CDR3aa: CAIITQREEPYEQYF; CDR3nt: TGTGCCATCATCACACAGCGGGAGGAACCCTACGAGCAGTACTTC
j_gene: TRBJ2-1; d_gene: TRBD2; abundance: NA; v_gene: TRBV7-6; CDR3aa: CASSLRTSGDDEQFF; CDR3nt: TGTGCCAGCAGCTTAAGGACTAGCGGGGACGATGAGCAGTTCTTC
j_gene: TRBJ2-7; d_gene: TRBD2; abundance: many; v_gene: TRBV9; CDR3aa: CASSATSGSSYEQYF; CDR3nt: TGTGCCAGCAGCGCGACTAGCGGCAGCTCCTACGAGCAGTACTTC
j_gene: TRBJ2-7; d_gene: TRBD1; abundance: NA; v_gene: TRBV28; CDR3aa: CASSQSRQGSYEQYF; CDR3nt: TGTGCCAGCAGTCAATCGCGACAGGGCTCCTACGAGCAGTACTTC
j_gene: TRBJ1-5; d_gene: TRBD1; abundance: NA; v_gene: TRBV11-1; CDR3aa: CASSLGTGAGSNQPQHF; CDR3nt: TGTGCCAGCAGCCTAGGGACAGGGGCCGGTAGCAATCAGCCCCAGCATTTT
j_gene: TRBJ1-1; d_gene: NA; abundance: NA; v_gene: TRBV25-1; CDR3aa: CASSESLNTEAFF; CDR3nt: TGTGCCAGCAGTGAATCCTTGAACACTGAAGCTTTCTTT
j_gene: TRBJ1-2; d_gene: TRBD1; abundance: NA; v_gene: TRBV12-3/TRBV12-4; CDR3aa: CASRQGLGGYTF; CDR3nt: TGTGCCAGCAGACAGGGGCTTGGAGGCTACACCTTC
j_gene: TRBJ2-7; d_gene: NA; abundance: NA; v_gene: TRBV10-3; CDR3aa: CAISSGGIGYEQYF; CDR3nt: TGTGCCATCAGTTCGGGCGGGATCGGGTACGAGCAGTACTTC
j_gene: TRBJ1-1; d_gene: TRBD1; abundance: many; v_gene: TRBV5-1; CDR3aa: CASSFGTGGFGTEAFF; CDR3nt: TGCGCCAGCAGCTTCGGGACAGGGGGCTTCGGCACTGAAGCTTTCTTT
j_gene: TRBJ1-2; d_gene: TRBD1; abundance: NA; v_gene: TRBV9; CDR3aa: CASSVGLDDTGVYGYTF; CDR3nt: TGTGCCAGCAGCGTAGGTCTCGACGATACAGGGGTCTATGGCTACACCTTC
j_gene: TRBJ1-5; d_gene: NA; abundance: NA; v_gene: TRBV19; CDR3aa: CASSNLHGNQPQHF; CDR3nt: TGTGCCAGTAGTAATCTTCACGGCAATCAGCCCCAGCATTTT